There are many counts of the clone carrying this T cell receptor beta chain. The CDR3 has 14 amino acids. Deletions cut 2 bases from V and 4 bases from J, with 11 bases between. Germline loops: CDR1 MNHNY, CDR2 SVGAGI (reference sequence). The source of the sample is a study of early T cells in non-severe SARS-CoV-2 infection. In the study overall: RNA in bulk from unsorted whole blood was sequenced, and chains were unpaired.

MiXCR was run by TCRdb on the 5' RACE reads, yielding one entry per CDR3 protein. The sample consists of tens of thousands of distinct CDR3 sequences, around 5.6% of them appearing once. V is TRBV6-6 and J is TRBJ1-2; D is unclear. The sample taken for sequencing was whole blood. This receptor was taken from an adult who was a healthcare worker with PCR-confirmed SARS-CoV-2 infection or an uninfected control (not recorded which). The CDR3 DNA reads TGTGCCAGCAGTTACCGGGTAACCCCCTATGGCTACACCTTC. As protein: CASSYRVTPYGYTF.